The 2 T cell receptor beta chains in this list originate from one sample, sequenced in a study of blood T cell repertoires in COVID-19. The protocol was immunoSEQ multiplex PCR, while the TCRdb copy is restricted to in-frame clones and leaves out a portion. The data contain about 380,000 clones, roughly 90% of them singletons. Sequenced input: peripheral blood. The receptors were gathered from a man aged 40-50 years with acute or convalescent COVID-19.

This clone was observed many times. The genes are TRBV6-6 and TRBJ1-2; TRBD1 aligns across 8 bases. The CDR3 sequence is 16 residues long. The V segment lost 5 bases and the J segment 2 bases; nucleotides outside the gene matches: 10. CDR1 and CDR2 from the germline V gene are MNHNY and SVGAGI (reference sequence). CDR3 residues: CASSRQGKTENYGYTF. Written as DNA, the CDR3 is TGTGCCAGCAGTCGACAGGGGAAGACTGAAAACTATGGCTACACCTTC.

The chain links TRBV3-1 (or the pseudogene TRBV3-2) to TRBJ1-3, with a tentative D call TRBD1 (5 bases). This CDR3 comprises 16 residues. Trimming removed 1 base from V and 1 base from J, with 11 bases in between. The germline V gene has CDR1 LGHDT and CDR2 YNNKEL (reference sequence). CDR3 region: CASSQVTGDSGNTIYF. CDR3 in DNA: TGTGCCAGCAGCCAAGTAACGGGGGATTCTGGAAACACCATATATTTT.